This TCR beta chain was obtained from a study of cytomegalovirus exposure and HLA in healthy donors. Study-wide points: A few CMV-associated chains were confirmed in vitro to be specific for CMV antigens.

Per the germline V gene, CDR1 is LNHDA and CDR2 is SQIVND (reference sequence). J gave up 3 bases and V 0 bases, and 9 bases lay outside the gene matches. The CDR3 is 17 amino acids. A remark on this clone: Its target is unknown.

Using immunoSEQ multiplex PCR, the repertoire was profiled, and TCRdb retains in-frame clones only, with some absent. This table holds around 34,000 clones, about 93% found once. The gene calls are TRBV19 and TRBJ2-3; 7 bases align to TRBD1. The TCR sequence derives from a man aged 18 to 29 in good health and CMV-seronegative. Sequenced input: PBMCs. The CDR3 loop reads CASSIDRQGRGTDTQYF. The CDR3 bases are TGTGCCAGTAGTATAGATCGACAGGGCCGGGGAACAGATACGCAGTATTTT.